Each of the 3 T cell receptor beta chains below was sequenced from the same sample in a study of metastatic and nonmetastatic thyroid tumors. TCRdb reanalyzed the PCR reads with MiXCR. Here the sample spans 26,000 or so clones, around a sixth being singletons. Before thyroid surgery, none of the patients had received any treatment. The sample was blood. These TCRs come from a male donor with papillary thyroid cancer or a benign thyroid nodule (not recorded which). Some clones in this sample may be carry-over from other donors' samples.

At least ten counts were recorded for this clone. The chain joins TRBV20-1 to TRBJ1-2; no reliable D call. Germline-derived CDR1 and CDR2 are DFQATT and SNEGSKA (reference sequence). The CDR3 loop spans 12 amino acids. The V gene lost 8 bases and the J gene lost 2 bases, with 12 bases spanning the gap. CDR3 residues: CSPVLGNYGYTF. The CDR3 DNA follows: TGCAGTCCCGTTTTGGGCAACTATGGCTACACCTTC.

The chain joins TRBV3-1 to TRBJ2-3; no clear D. Per germline, CDR1 LGHDT and CDR2 YNNKEL (reference sequence). The CDR3 runs to 14 residues. Trimming stripped 4 bases from V and 4 bases from J, with 12 bases between. The CDR3 sequence is CASSLLGEADTQYF. The CDR3 coding sequence is TGTGCCAGCAGCCTCCTCGGTGAGGCAGATACGCAGTATTTT.

This clone appeared a few times. CDR3 amino acids: CASSQDYRTSLNEQFF. The CDR3, as DNA: TGCGCCAGCAGCCAAGATTACAGGACTAGTCTCAATGAGCAGTTCTTC. The rearrangement uses TRBV4-1 and TRBJ2-1, with 7 bases lining up with TRBD2. The CDR3 covers 16 residues. Losses at the gene ends were 0 bases for V and 6 bases for J; bases not matched to a gene: 8. Germline lookup yields CDR1 MGHRA and CDR2 YSYEKL.